Presented here are 27 T cell receptor beta chains from one specimen sequenced in a study of CD8+ T cells in alopecia areata. Markers including CD4, CD8alpha, NKG2D and NKG2ACE guided sorting of pooled cutaneous lymph node cells. Extracted RNA was reverse transcribed, and the resulting cDNA served as sequencing template. Repertoires were generated with immunoSEQ multiplex PCR, while TCRdb's copy carries only in-frame clones and drops some. The specimen has over 250,000 clones, none found just once. What was sequenced was CD4+ T cells sorted from a lymph node. The receptors come from a C3H/HeJ mouse with alopecia areata. This strain has MHC haplotype H2-k.

This clone was observed a handful of times. Mouse names are used for the genes. The read falls 4 residues short of the CDR3 end, and the missing part is taken from the germline J gene. V usage is TRBV13-2 and J usage is TRBJ2-7; 10 bases align to TRBD2. The CDR3 covers 15 residues. Germline CDR1 is NNHNN and CDR2 is SYGAGS (reference sequence). The ends lost 0 bases at V and 0 bases at J; junction bases unmatched: 0. CDR3 in amino acids: CASGDDWGGSYEQYF. CDR3 bases read: TGTGCCAGCGGTGATGACTGGGGGGGCTCCTAT.

This clone was seen a few times. The genes are named according to mouse. The read terminates 4 residues ahead of where the CDR3 ends, so the germline J gene completes it. The rearrangement uses TRBV19 and TRBJ2-2, with D possibly being TRBD1 (6 bases). Trimming removed 2 bases from V and 0 bases from J, with 8 bases in between. The CDR3 extends over 15 amino acids. In germline, CDR1 is FNHDT, CDR2 SITEND (reference sequence). The CDR3 DNA, read in part, is TGTGCCAGCAGTATGCGGGACACAAACACCGGG. This translates into CASSMRDTNTG. The entire CDR3 protein is CASSMRDTNTGQLYF.

As for this clone: All gene names here are mouse names. The sequenced fragment ends 4 residues before the CDR3 boundary, so the rest is inferred from the germline J gene. The chain couples TRBV31 to TRBJ2-3; 7 bases match TRBD1. Unmatched junction bases numbered 1, after V lost 7 bases and J lost 0 bases. The CDR3 is 12 amino acids. In germline, CDR1 is GKSSPN, CDR2 SITVG. Partial CDR3 DNA: TGTGCCTCGGGACAGAGTGCAGAA. Translating gives CASGQSAE. The whole CDR3 reads CASGQSAETLYF.

Concerning this clone itself: Gene names refer to mouse genes. Read sequence stops 4 residues before the CDR3 end, and the germline J gene provides the missing end. The chain combines TRBV31 with TRBJ2-5, with TRBD2 identical over 11 bases. CDR3 length: 13 amino acids. The J segment lost 2 bases and the V segment lost 5 bases, leaving 0 bases of the junction unmatched. In germline, CDR1 is GKSSPN, CDR2 SITVG. CDR3 DNA (partial): TGTGCCTGGGGGACTGGGGGCCAAGAC. Its protein product is CAWGTGGQD. The whole CDR3 reads CAWGTGGQDTQYF.

To note about this clone: Genes and germline are mouse. The read halts 4 residues ahead of the CDR3 end, with the missing end drawn from the germline J gene. The genes are TRBV13-2 and TRBJ2-5; D possibly corresponds to TRBD1 (6 bases). This CDR3 contains 12 residues. CDR1 and CDR2 from the germline V gene are NNHNN and SYGAGS (reference sequence). CDR3 residues: CASGAGDDTQYF. The CDR3 bases that were read are TGTGCCAGCGGTGCAGGGGACGAC.

This clone was counted only a few times. The gene names given are mouse names. This CDR3 is CASGGGRDNYAEQFF. The CDR3 DNA, read in part, is TGTGCCTCGGGCGGGGGGCGAGATAACTATGCT. This chain uses TRBV13-1 with TRBJ2-1, with a possible D match to TRBD2 (7 bases). The CDR3 end falls 4 residues outside the read, so it is completed with the germline J gene. V was pared by 10 bases and J by 0 bases, with 17 bases between. The germline V gene has CDR1 NSHNY and CDR2 SYGAGN. The CDR3 totals 15 residues.

In the case of this clone: Gene names refer to mouse genes. The read is 4 residues too short to cover the CDR3 end, so that end is filled in from the germline J gene. The sample carries other DNA sequences with the same CDR3. The rearrangement links TRBV31 to TRBJ1-2; D unclear. The CDR3 has 14 residues. Trimming removed 0 bases from V and 0 bases from J, with 8 bases in between. CDR1 is GKSSPN and CDR2 is SITVG in the germline V gene. The CDR3 sequence: CAWSLGLSNSDYTF. The covered CDR3 bases are TGTGCCTGGAGTCTAGGTCTTTCAAACTCC.

This clone was counted between two and nine times. The gene symbols are mouse symbols. The CDR3 end falls 4 residues outside the read, so it is completed with the germline J gene. The rearrangement joins TRBV19 to TRBJ2-4; TRBD2 matches at 9 bases. CDR1 is FNHDT and CDR2 is SITEND in the germline V gene (reference sequence). The CDR3 contains 14 residues. The chain's CDR3 is CASSIDWGDNTLYF. Incomplete CDR3 DNA: TGTGCCAGCAGTATAGACTGGGGGGATAAC.

At least ten counts were recorded for this clone. Gene names are the mouse ones. The read ends 4 residues before the CDR3 terminus; that terminus is restored from the germline J gene. The rearrangement joins TRBV17 to TRBJ2-2; 12 nucleotides align to TRBD2. Germline assignment: CDR1 MNHDT and CDR2 YYDKIL. Trimming at V came to 3 bases and at J to 6 bases, leaving 5 bases not matched to a gene. CDR3 length: 16 amino acids. CDR3 sequence reads: CASSSRLGGRPGQLYF. Incomplete CDR3 DNA: TGTGCTAGCAGTAGTCGACTGGGGGGGCGCCCCGGG.

In regard to this clone: The genes and germline here are from mouse. The read terminates 4 residues ahead of where the CDR3 ends, so the germline J gene completes it. V gene TRBV13-3 combines with J gene TRBJ2-1; 10 bases agree with TRBD2. Germline V gene sequence: CDR1 NNHDY, CDR2 SYVADS. The CDR3 spans 14 residues. The CDR3 DNA, read in part, is TGTGCCAGCAGTTCTGGGGGGGCGGAGCCT. Amino acid sequence: CASSSGGAEP. The entire CDR3 protein reads CASSSGGAEPEQFF.

There are a few counts of this clone. Here the gene names and germline are mouse. This chain's CDR3 is CASSEQGTNTGQLYF. The sequenced CDR3 bases are TGTGCCAGCAGTGAGCAGGGGACAAACACCGGG. The chain is built from TRBV13-1 and TRBJ2-2; TRBD1 might be the D (6 bases). The read comes to an end 4 residues before the CDR3 does, leaving the germline J gene to fill in the end. Germline V gene lookup returns CDR1 NSHNY and CDR2 SYGAGN. The germline V and J ends were trimmed by 2 bases and 0 bases, with 8 bases remaining between them. This CDR3 comprises 15 residues.

This clone was counted only a few times. Genes and germline are mouse. Sequencing ends 4 residues short of the CDR3 end; the germline J gene provides the rest. The V call is TRBV19, the J call TRBJ2-2, with 10 positions matching TRBD2. The V gene end was trimmed by 3 bases and the J gene end by 4 bases; junction bases not matched to a gene: 6. Germline assignment: CDR1 FNHDT and CDR2 SITEND (reference sequence). This CDR3 has 16 residues. CDR3 DNA, as far as it was read: TGTGCCAGCAGTAAACTGGGGGGGGGAGGCACCGGG. It translates to CASSKLGGGGTG. The CDR3 reads in full as CASSKLGGGGTGQLYF.

This clone was observed many times. The genes are named according to mouse. With the read ending 4 residues before the CDR3 end, the germline J gene is used to fill in that end. The rearrangement uses TRBV3 and TRBJ2-5; TRBD2 agrees at 7 bases. The CDR3 consists of 16 residues. Germline CDR1 SNHLY, CDR2 FYNGKV (reference sequence). The CDR3 bases that were read are TGTGCCAGCAGCTTTGGACTGGTTGGGGGTGAAGAC. Its protein is CASSFGLVGGED. The CDR3 as a whole reads CASSFGLVGGEDTQYF.

This clone was counted a few times. Gene and germline names: mouse. The read ends 4 residues shy of where the CDR3 ends; the end is completed using the germline J gene. This chain links TRBV5 with TRBJ1-1, with D maybe TRBD1 (5 bases). Germline CDR1 reads LGHNA; CDR2 reads YNLKQL (reference sequence). Trimming pared 1 base from V and 4 bases from J, leaving 10 bases between. This CDR3 contains 14 residues. The chain's CDR3 is CASSQGPTVTEVFF. The sequenced part of the CDR3 DNA is TGTGCCAGCAGCCAAGGCCCGACAGTCACA.

With respect to this clone: Gene and germline names: mouse. The missing CDR3 end, 4 residues past where the read stops, is filled in from the germline J gene. The V call is TRBV1, the J call TRBJ1-1, with D uncertain. Trimming shortened V by 0 bases and J by 4 bases, and 15 bases separated the two germline ends. CDR1 NSQYPW and CDR2 LRSPGD come from the germline V gene (reference sequence). The CDR3 spans 16 residues. The CDR3 protein is CTCSADQRGSGTEVFF. The DNA read from the CDR3 is TGCACCTGCAGTGCAGATCAAAGAGGGTCCGGCACA.

On this clone: The gene names given are mouse names. The CDR3 spells CTCSGLQGAEQFF. CDR3 DNA, as far as it was read: TGCACCTGCAGTGGACTACAGGGGGCT. The chain is built from TRBV1 and TRBJ2-1; 7 nucleotides agree with TRBD1. The read ends 4 residues early relative to the CDR3; the germline J gene fills the gap. The CDR3 is 13 residues long. Germline loops: CDR1 NSQYPW, CDR2 LRSPGD (reference sequence). The full variable domain, with the rest looked up from reference TRBV1 and TRBJ2-1, is VTLLEQNPRWRLVPRGQAVNLRCILKNSQYPWMSWYQQDLQKQLQWLFTLRSPGDKEVKSLPGADYLATRVTDTELRLQVANMSQGRTLYCTCSGLQGAEQFFGPGTRLTVL.

Concerning this clone itself: Genes and germline are mouse. Coverage ceases 4 residues before the CDR3 finishes, and the germline J gene fills in the end. J is TRBJ2-7 and V is TRBV14, with D perhaps TRBD1 (6 bases). Germline loops: CDR1 SGHDT, CDR2 FRDEAV. V was cut by 1 base and J by 2 bases, with 7 bases left in between. There are 13 residues in the CDR3. The CDR3 spells CASSFAGAYEQYF. The DNA read from the CDR3 is TGTGCCAGCAGTTTCGCAGGGGCCTAT.

A remark on this clone: The listed genes are named as in mouse. The CDR3 end is not reached by the read, which stops 4 residues before it; the germline J gene fills it in. The chain recombines TRBV1 with TRBJ2-3; possible D gene TRBD1, 5 bases. V was trimmed by 1 base and J by 1 base, leaving 6 bases between them. Germline CDR1 is NSQYPW and CDR2 is LRSPGD (reference sequence). The CDR3 sequence is 14 residues long. Partial CDR3 DNA: TGCACCTGCAGTGCAGCCAGGGGTGCAGAA. The encoded protein is CTCSAARGAE. The entire CDR3 protein is CTCSAARGAETLYF.

Points on this clone: Mouse names are used for the genes. The missing CDR3 end, 4 residues past where the read stops, is filled in from the germline J gene. The rearrangement links TRBV19 to TRBJ1-1, with a weak D call TRBD1 (5 bases). The germline V gene has CDR1 FNHDT and CDR2 SITEND (reference sequence). The V and J ends lost 5 bases and 4 bases respectively, with 6 bases between them. The CDR3 has 11 amino acids. CDR3 DNA (partial): TGTGCCAGCAGGGACATCACA. It yields the protein CASRDIT. The entire CDR3 protein is CASRDITEVFF.

About this clone: The gene symbols are mouse symbols. Read sequence stops 4 residues before the CDR3 end, and the germline J gene provides the missing end. The rearrangement joins TRBV13-1 to TRBJ1-2, with D perhaps matching TRBD1 (5 bases). Trimming removed 5 bases from V and 3 bases from J, with 11 bases in between. The CDR3 has 13 residues. Germline CDR1 reads NSHNY; CDR2 reads SYGAGN. CDR3 loop: CASRWRGDSDYTF. The sequenced CDR3 bases are TGTGCCAGCAGATGGAGGGGTGACTCC.

In regard to this clone: The gene names here belong to mouse. Read data end 4 residues before the CDR3 end; the end is taken from the germline J gene. The chain couples TRBV19 to TRBJ2-1; 7 nucleotides match TRBD1. V gave up 3 bases and J gave up 4 bases; unmatched junction bases: 4. CDR3 length equals 14 residues. Germline-derived CDR1 and CDR2 are FNHDT and SITEND (reference sequence). The CDR3 spells CASSKTGIYAEQFF. The part of the CDR3 DNA that was read is TGTGCCAGCAGTAAGACAGGGATTTATGCT.

Worth noting for this clone: Mouse germline and gene names are used. From the germline J gene comes the end of the CDR3, since the read stops 4 residues before it. The chain joins TRBV13-1 to TRBJ2-2, with D maybe TRBD1 (6 bases). CDR3 length: 16 amino acids. The germline V and J ends were trimmed by 3 bases and 0 bases, with 12 bases remaining between them. The germline CDR1 and CDR2 sequences are NSHNY and SYGAGN. The CDR3 sequence: CASSGGTQANTGQLYF. CDR3 DNA (partial): TGTGCCAGCAGTGGAGGGACACAAGCAAACACCGGG.

This clone was found a few times. Gene names follow the mouse nomenclature. Read coverage stops 3 residues before the CDR3 terminus; the germline J gene supplies the remainder. This chain joins TRBV4 and TRBJ1-6; D perhaps matches TRBD1 (6 bases). TRBJ1-6 is classed as an ORF, of uncertain function. CDR1 LGHDT and CDR2 YNNKQL come from the germline V gene (reference sequence). The CDR3 extends over 15 amino acids. V was clipped by 4 bases and J by 5 bases, with 12 bases between them. The CDR3 is CASSSRGADNSPLYF. CDR3 DNA (partial): TGTGCCAGCAGCTCCCGGGGGGCAGATAATTCGCCC.

This clone was seen a few times. Gene labels here are mouse ones. The read ends 4 residues shy of where the CDR3 ends; the end is completed using the germline J gene. The sample holds other DNA sequences that translate to the same CDR3. The chain links TRBV29 to TRBJ2-5; possibly TRBD1 for D (7 bases). There are 13 residues in the CDR3. In germline, CDR1 is MSHET, CDR2 SYDVDS. This CDR3 is CASSPQGGDTQYF. The sequenced CDR3 bases are TGTGCTAGCAGTCCCCAGGGGGGAGAC.

Points on this clone: Genes and germline come from the mouse. The CDR3 end falls 3 residues outside the read, so it is completed with the germline J gene. This sequence joins TRBV14 and TRBJ1-6; unclear D gene. TRBJ1-6 is sorted into the ORF group, with uncertain function. The V end lost 4 bases, the J end lost 3 bases, and 8 bases lay between the germline ends. The CDR3 loop spans 14 amino acids. Germline loops: CDR1 SGHDT, CDR2 FRDEAV. CDR3 bases read: TGTGCCAGCAGTCTTGACATCTATAATTCGCCC. Its protein is CASSLDIYNSP. The entire CDR3 protein is CASSLDIYNSPLYF.

The sample holds many counts of this clone. The gene symbols are mouse symbols. Read data end 4 residues before the CDR3 end; the end is taken from the germline J gene. V gene TRBV17 combines with J gene TRBJ2-3; tentative D call: TRBD1 (5 bases). The CDR3 sequence is 13 residues long. Germline V gene sequence: CDR1 MNHDT, CDR2 YYDKIL. The ends were cut back, 3 bases at V and 1 base at J, with 5 bases in the middle. CDR3 sequence: CASSSRGAETLYF. CDR3 DNA (partial): TGTGCTAGCAGTAGCAGGGGTGCAGAA.

A note on this clone: Gene names refer to mouse genes. Read data end 4 residues before the CDR3 end; the end is taken from the germline J gene. The same CDR3 arises from other DNA sequences in this sample as well. V usage is TRBV1 and J usage is TRBJ1-1, with D perhaps TRBD1 (6 bases). Germline CDR1 NSQYPW, CDR2 LRSPGD (reference sequence). V lost 1 base to trimming and J lost 0 bases, with 9 bases between them. The CDR3 spans 15 residues. Partial CDR3 DNA: TGCACCTGCAGTGCAGGGGGACAAGCAAACACA. This translates into CTCSAGGQANT. The complete CDR3 protein is CTCSAGGQANTEVFF. The entire variable domain, with the rest obtained from reference TRBV1 and TRBJ1-1, is as follows: VTLLEQNPRWRLVPRGQAVNLRCILKNSQYPWMSWYQQDLQKQLQWLFTLRSPGDKEVKSLPGADYLATRVTDTELRLQVANMSQGRTLYCTCSAGGQANTEVFFGKGTRLTVV.